This T cell receptor (beta chain) is drawn from a study of cytomegalovirus exposure and HLA in healthy donors. About the research overall: The 110 or so validation repertoires used the same platform as the roughly 670 first-cohort repertoires, a later analysis reported.

Assay: immunoSEQ multiplex PCR; the TCRdb copy retains only in-frame clones and omits some. The profile shows approximately 120,000 clones, 88% of them singletons. Germline loops: CDR1 MNHNS, CDR2 SASEGT. V lost 1 base and J lost 1, with 4 bases in between. The CDR3 runs 13 residues. The chain employs TRBV6-1 and TRBJ1-1, with D unresolved. The sequencing input was PBMCs. The TCR sequence derives from a woman between 18 and 29 years old in good health and CMV-seronegative. CDR3 bases: TGTGCCAGCAGTGAAGGAGAGAACACTGAAGCTTTCTTT. Its translation is CASSEGENTEAFF.